This T cell receptor beta chain is from a study of OX40 agonist ivuxolimab in advanced cancers. As for the study in general: At 0.01 to 10 mg/kg, ivuxolimab was administered intravenously to patients every 2 weeks. Study-wide results and caveats: Expanded clones belonging to CD8+ T cells outnumbered, on average, those of CD4+. Near-lowest levels of clonal expansion characterized partial responders at 0.1-3.0 mg/kg.

There are 15 residues in the CDR3. Germline assignment: CDR1 SGHDT and CDR2 YYEEEE. Trimming cost V 0 bases and J 5 bases, with 15 bases left between them. With respect to this clone: What it recognizes is unknown.

Sequenced by immunoSEQ multiplex PCR; TCRdb stores in-frame clones only, minus some. Among 35,000 to 45,000 clones listed, under 85% were seen once. This chain joins TRBV5-6 and TRBJ2-7; the D is unclear. The sample here was CD4+ or CD8+ T cells sorted from blood, taken in a trial of the OX40 agonist ivuxolimab. This TCR was recovered from an adult with an advanced solid tumor such as melanoma, head and neck, liver or kidney cancer. The CDR3 spells CASSLAGGWTDEQYF. CDR3 DNA sequence: TGTGCCAGCAGCTTGGCCGGCGGATGGACGGACGAGCAGTACTTC.